A selection of T cell receptor beta chains follows, all from one sample in a study of CD8 T cells in Susac syndrome. Each CDR3 protein gets one entry after TCRdb re-called the immunoSEQ multiplex PCR reads with MiXCR. The sample comprises roughly 150,000 distinct CDR3 sequences, about 95% of which are singletons, and 0.14% to 0.15% rests with the top ten. The source material was CD8+ T cells from PBMCs. Every receptor here comes from a human donor with multiple sclerosis. Both conserved end residues are part of each CDR3. D genes are given only for firm matches. Clone size is given for some rows only: seen once, a few or many times, or a class if the clone is expanded.

size	V	J	length	D	DNA	CDR3
-	TRBV5-4	TRBJ2-1	16	TRBD2	TGTGCCAGCAGCGTGTTAGCGGGGGGCTCCTACAATGAGCAGTTCTTC	CASSVLAGGSYNEQFF
-	TRBV3-1	TRBJ2-2	13	-	TGTGCCAGCCTTCCTAATGGGGCCGGGGAGCTGTTTTTT	CASLPNGAGELFF
-	TRBV27	TRBJ1-6	16	-	TGTGCCAGCAGGGGGGCAGGGTTGCCCCAGGGACCACCCCTCCACTTT	CASRGAGLPQGPPLHF
-	TRBV20-1	TRBJ1-1	12	TRBD1	TGCAGTGCTCAGGGACAGGCCACTGAAGCTTTCTTT	CSAQGQATEAFF
-	TRBV6-5	TRBJ1-2	16	-	TGTGCCAGCAGTTACCTCGAGCGGGTAGAAGACTATGGCTACACCTTC	CASSYLERVEDYGYTF
-	TRBV9	TRBJ2-1	13	TRBD1	TGTGCCAGCAGCGTTGACAGGGTTCGGGAGCAGTTCTTC	CASSVDRVREQFF
-	TRBV2	TRBJ2-1	14	-	TGTGCCAGCAGTGAATACGGAGGAAACAATGAGCAGTTCTTC	CASSEYGGNNEQFF
-	TRBV29-1	TRBJ1-4	15	TRBD1	TGCAGCGTTGAATTAGACGCGCAGGGGGATGAAAAACTGTTTTTT	CSVELDAQGDEKLFF
-	TRBV3-1	TRBJ2-7	14	-	TGTGCCAGCAGCCAAATAAATCGATACTACGAGCAGTACTTC	CASSQINRYYEQYF
-	TRBV12-3/TRBV12-4	TRBJ2-5	14	-	TGTGCCAGCAGCTTTTCCCAGCACCAAGAGACCCAGTACTTC	CASSFSQHQETQYF
-	TRBV3-1	TRBJ2-5	15	-	TGTGCCAGCAGCCAAGAGGACGGGCACCAAGAGACCCAGTACTTC	CASSQEDGHQETQYF
-	TRBV7-8	TRBJ2-7	15	-	TGTGCCAGCAGCCCCCCCGACAGCACCCCCTACGAGCAGTACTTC	CASSPPDSTPYEQYF
-	TRBV19	TRBJ2-1	14	TRBD2	TGTGCCAGTAGTTACGGCGCTAGCGGGTCACGGCAGTTCTTC	CASSYGASGSRQFF
-	TRBV24-1	TRBJ2-1	14	TRBD2	TGTGCCACCAGTGTAAGCGGGGGAACCAATGAGCAGTTCTTC	CATSVSGGTNEQFF
-	TRBV7-2	TRBJ2-7	15	TRBD2	TGTGCCAGCAGCTCCGGACTAGCGCGCTCCTACGAGCAGTACTTC	CASSSGLARSYEQYF
-	TRBV29-1	TRBJ2-5	16	TRBD2	TGCAGCGTTTTTCTGACTAGCGGGGGGGCTCAAGAGACCCAGTACTTC	CSVFLTSGGAQETQYF
-	TRBV7-9	TRBJ2-1	14	-	TGTGCCACCAGAGAGGGAGTGTCCTACAATGAGCAGTTCTTC	CATREGVSYNEQFF
-	TRBV20-1	TRBJ2-7	13	-	TGCAGTGCTAGAGCGGACGGATCATACGAGCAGTACTTC	CSARADGSYEQYF
once	TRBV30	TRBJ1-5	14	-	TGTGCCTGGAGTCCCCTAGGCGGTTATCAGCCCCAGCATTTT	CAWSPLGGYQPQHF
-	TRBV7-9	TRBJ1-2	15	TRBD1	TGTGCCAGCAGCTTCGGACAGGGGGGGCCGGAAGGCTACACCTTC	CASSFGQGGPEGYTF
-	TRBV7-9	TRBJ2-1	13	TRBD2	TGTGCCAGCAGCGCAGCGGGAGGCTACGAGCAGTTCTTC	CASSAAGGYEQFF
-	TRBV9	TRBJ1-1	14	TRBD1	TGTGCCAGCAGCGTAGGTAGCAGGGGGCAAGGGGCTTTCTTT	CASSVGSRGQGAFF
-	TRBV29-1	TRBJ2-2	14	-	TGCAGCGTTGAAGACAGGGTTCAGGGCGGGGAGCTGTTTTTT	CSVEDRVQGGELFF
-	TRBV30	TRBJ2-1	15	TRBD2	TGTGCCTGGAGCGGGGGGAGAAGCTCCTACAATGAGCAGTTCTTC	CAWSGGRSSYNEQFF
-	TRBV20-1	TRBJ2-3	15	-	TGCAGTGCCGCCTATGAGCGCCGATTCACAGATACGCAGTATTTT	CSAAYERRFTDTQYF
once	TRBV7-9	TRBJ1-2	14	-	TGTGCCAGCACGCCATGGCGGGACGGGTTCGGCTACACCTTC	CASTPWRDGFGYTF
-	TRBV19	TRBJ1-5	17	-	TGTGCCAGTAGTATAGATCACGGGGCGCAGGTAAATCAGCCCCAGCATTTT	CASSIDHGAQVNQPQHF
-	TRBV18	TRBJ1-5	13	-	TGTGCCAGCTCAGGGAGCCAATATCAGCCCCAGCATTTT	CASSGSQYQPQHF
once	TRBV5-4	TRBJ2-2	15	-	TGTGCCAGCAGCTTGGGAGGGACTTTACCCGGGGAGCTGTTTTTT	CASSLGGTLPGELFF
-	TRBV7-9	TRBJ2-3	15	TRBD2	TGTGCCAGCAGCTCTGGGACTACTAGCACAGATACGCAGTATTTT	CASSSGTTSTDTQYF
-	TRBV4-1	TRBJ2-7	14	-	TGCGCCAGCAGCCAAGCATCATGGGGTAACGAGCAGTACTTC	CASSQASWGNEQYF
-	TRBV12-3/TRBV12-4	TRBJ1-5	12	-	TGTGCCAGCAGCCCCGAGAATCAGCCCCAGCATTTT	CASSPENQPQHF
-	TRBV7-8	TRBJ1-1	14	-	TGTGCCAGCAGCTTAATAGCGATGAACACTGAAGCTTTCTTT	CASSLIAMNTEAFF
-	TRBV27	TRBJ1-1	16	TRBD1	TGTGCCAGCAGTACACTCCCGGGGACAGGTCGGGCTGAAGCTTTCTTT	CASSTLPGTGRAEAFF
-	TRBV28	TRBJ2-5	15	TRBD1	TGTGCCAGCAGTCAACTAACAGGGGCCCAAGAGACCCAGTACTTC	CASSQLTGAQETQYF
-	TRBV7-8	TRBJ2-3	14	-	TGTGCCAGCAGCTCTCGCCGGGGGGCTGATACGCAGTATTTT	CASSSRRGADTQYF
-	TRBV30	TRBJ2-5	13	-	TGTGCCTGGAGTAGCGGAGCCCAAGAGACCCAGTACTTC	CAWSSGAQETQYF
-	TRBV30	TRBJ1-2	15	-	TGTGCCGCCTGGGATTTGGGACTCTCCTACTATGGCTACACCTTC	CAAWDLGLSYYGYTF
-	TRBV7-8	TRBJ1-5	15	TRBD1	TGTGCCAGCAGCTTTAGGGACAGATCAAATCAGCCCCAGCATTTT	CASSFRDRSNQPQHF
-	TRBV27	TRBJ2-4	12	-	TGTGCCAGCAGTCCCGGGGGGCACATTCAGTACTTC	CASSPGGHIQYF